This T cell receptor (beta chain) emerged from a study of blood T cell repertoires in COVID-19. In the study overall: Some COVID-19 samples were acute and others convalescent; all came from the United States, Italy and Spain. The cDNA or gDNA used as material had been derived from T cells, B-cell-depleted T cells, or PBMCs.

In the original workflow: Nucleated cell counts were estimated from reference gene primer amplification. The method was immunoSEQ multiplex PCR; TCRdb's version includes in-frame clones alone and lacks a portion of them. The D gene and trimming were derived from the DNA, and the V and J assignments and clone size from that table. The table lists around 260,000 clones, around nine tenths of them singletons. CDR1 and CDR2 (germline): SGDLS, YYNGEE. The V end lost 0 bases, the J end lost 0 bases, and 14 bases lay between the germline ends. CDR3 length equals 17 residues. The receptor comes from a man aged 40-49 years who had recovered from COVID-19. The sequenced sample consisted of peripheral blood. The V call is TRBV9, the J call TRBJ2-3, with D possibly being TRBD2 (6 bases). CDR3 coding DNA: TGTGCCAGCAGCGTAGAGCTAGCGCCGTTTAGCACAGATACGCAGTATTTT. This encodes CASSVELAPFSTDTQYF.